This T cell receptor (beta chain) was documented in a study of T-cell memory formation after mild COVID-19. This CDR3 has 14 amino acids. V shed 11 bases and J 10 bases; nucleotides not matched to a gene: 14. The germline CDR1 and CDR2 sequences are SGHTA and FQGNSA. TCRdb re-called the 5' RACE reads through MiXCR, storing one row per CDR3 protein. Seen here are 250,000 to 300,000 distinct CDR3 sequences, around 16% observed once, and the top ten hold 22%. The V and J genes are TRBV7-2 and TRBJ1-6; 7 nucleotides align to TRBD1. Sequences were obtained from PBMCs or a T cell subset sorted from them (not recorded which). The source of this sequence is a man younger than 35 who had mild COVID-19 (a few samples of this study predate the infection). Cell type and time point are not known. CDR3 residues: CAEAHQTGESPLHF. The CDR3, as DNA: TGTGCCGAAGCCCACCAAACAGGGGAGTCACCCCTCCACTTT.